The present TCR beta chain was sequenced within a study of T-cell reconstitution after alpha-beta-depleted transplantation in children (dated by TCRdb to about 2016). Regarding the research as a whole: T-cell immune reconstitution after TCRalphabeta/CD19-depleted allogeneic hematopoietic cell transplantation in children was quantitatively tracked in the study by means of TCR repertoire profiling. Points the paper makes about the study in general: Apparently early alphabetaT-cell count recovery about two months after transplant reportedly relied on only several hundred rapidly expanded clones derived from non-depleted graft cells. Over the following months the frequencies of hyperexpanded clones went down, and after one year T-cell counts and TCRbeta diversity were mostly credited to newly produced T cells. In some patients, high TCRbeta diversity at day 60 was attributed to recipient T cells and intrathymic progenitors that had survived conditioning.

Library prep was done by PCR. Data came from an Illumina HiSeq 2500. Molecular barcoding was employed in the preparation of TCR libraries, with unique molecular identifiers being used to normalize TCRbeta repertoire quantification. The public sequencing data were trimmed at Q25 with fastp and processed into clonotypes with MiXCR by TCRdb, which kept only in-frame beta chains. For every CDR3 protein sequence, its rows merge into one entry that carries the most common genes and DNA. This sample lists fewer than 750,000 distinct CDR3 sequences; approximately 30% were detected once. Under 45% of the sample rests with the top ten. The sample's treatment or condition label is to be understood as: allogeneic hematopoietic cell transplantation with graft depleted of TCRalphabeta T cells and CD19 B cells. The transplant recipients were children given TCRalphabeta/CD19-depleted allogeneic hematopoietic cell grafts.

Points on this clonotype: There is no known antigen for this receptor. Base qualities are not at hand, and no much larger clone is one base apart.

Deletion took 0 bases off V and 3 bases off J, with a span of 10 bases between the germline ends. There are 14 amino acids in the CDR3, from cysteine to phenylalanine inclusive. Just the 42-base CDR3 DNA is kept, in frame starting at base 1. CDR1 and CDR2 (SGDLS, YYNGEE) derive from the germline V gene. The sequencing used PBMCs, collected before TCRalphabeta/CD19-depleted stem cell transplant. The receptor's source is a boy under two years old with Wiskott-Aldrich syndrome, due to receive a stem cell transplant. The V and J genes are TRBV9 and TRBJ2-7, with the D gene too uncertain to name. The encoded CDR3 is CASSVDDTGYEQYF. The DNA is TGTGCCAGCAGCGTAGATGACACCGGCTACGAGCAGTACTTC.